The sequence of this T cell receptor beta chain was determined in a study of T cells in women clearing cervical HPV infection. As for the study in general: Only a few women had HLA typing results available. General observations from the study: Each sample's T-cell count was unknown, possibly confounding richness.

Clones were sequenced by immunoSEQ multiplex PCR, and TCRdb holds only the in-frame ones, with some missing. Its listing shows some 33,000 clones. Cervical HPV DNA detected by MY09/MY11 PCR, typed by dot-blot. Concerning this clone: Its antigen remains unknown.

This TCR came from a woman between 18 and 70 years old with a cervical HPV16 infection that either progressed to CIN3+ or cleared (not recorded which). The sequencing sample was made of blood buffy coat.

CDR3 DNA (partial): TGTGCCAGCAGTTTTCCGGGGAGGAGTGAG. Amino acid sequence: CASSFPGRSE. The full CDR3 reads CASSFPGRSEQFF. V gene TRBV28 combines with J gene TRBJ2-1; tentative D call: TRBD2 (6 bases). The missing CDR3 end, 3 residues past where the read stops, is filled in from the germline J gene. Trimming took off 3 bases at V and 9 bases at J, with 12 bases between the two ends. The V gene's germline CDR1 is MDHEN and CDR2 SYDVKM. CDR3 length: 13 residues. The full variable domain, rest sourced from reference TRBV28 and TRBJ2-1, is DVKVTQSSRYLVKRTGEKVFLECVQDMDHENMFWYRQDPGLGLRLIYFSYDVKMKEKGDIPEGYSVSREKKERFSLILESASTNQTSMYLCASSFPGRSEQFFGPGTRLTVL.